This TCR beta chain is from a study of OX40 agonist ivuxolimab in advanced cancers. Using immunoSEQ multiplex PCR, the repertoire was profiled, and TCRdb retains in-frame clones only, with some absent. The sample yields fewer than 45,000 clones, roughly 91% seen once. J lost 5 bases, V lost 0 bases, and 6 bases had no gene match. Germline assignment: CDR1 SGHDN and CDR2 FVKESK. There are 16 residues in the CDR3. The chain has TRBV14 and TRBJ2-2; the match to TRBD1 covers 7 bases. The specimen was CD4+ or CD8+ T cells sorted from blood, collected in a trial of the OX40 agonist ivuxolimab. The sequence came from an adult with an advanced solid tumor such as melanoma, head and neck, liver or kidney cancer. DNA of the CDR3: TGTGCCAGCAGCCAAGATAAGGGGGCGCTGACCGGGGAGCTGTTTTTT. Protein sequence: CASSQDKGALTGELFF.